The clone carrying this T cell receptor (beta chain) was picked up many times. CDR3 length: 15 residues. Trimming took 2 bases from V and 2 from J, leaving 9 bases between them. Germline V gene data show CDR1 as SGHVS and CDR2 as FQNEAQ. TCRdb processed the 5' RACE reads anew with MiXCR; each CDR3 protein has one entry. This sample has more than 250,000 distinct CDR3 sequences, with around 10% found just once. The data derive from a study of CD8 T cells in ankylosing spondylitis. Specimen: blood, either unsorted or a sorted T cell fraction (not recorded which). V gene TRBV7-8 combines with J gene TRBJ2-2; D is undetermined. This TCR was recovered from a female donor with ankylosing spondylitis or in good health (not recorded which). As DNA, the CDR3 is TGTGCCAGCAGCTTATTTAAGGGTAACACCGGGGAGCTGTTTTTT. The encoded protein is CASSLFKGNTGELFF.